This TCR beta chain was sequenced for a study of cytomegalovirus exposure and HLA in healthy donors. Study observations and caveats: Later analysis identified a missense DCLRE1C variant that was linked to TCR beta V- and J-gene trimming. Clonal expansion, a later analysis showed, was greater in HLA-associated TCR beta chains than in equally common others. Researchers had no immune exposure information except CMV serostatus available.

Use of 60 Vbeta and 13 Jbeta primers characterized the PCR. Only in-frame clones appear in the TCRdb table, and some are missing; sequencing was by immunoSEQ multiplex PCR. The table counts approximately 100,000 clones; 15% to 19% lies in the top ten. J lost 6 bases, V lost 6 bases, and 3 bases had no gene match. The length of the CDR3 is 12 residues. The germline V gene has CDR1 MDHEN and CDR2 SYDVKM. About this clone itself: Its antigen is as yet unknown.

The clonotype comes from a man between 50 and 59 years old in good health and CMV-seropositive. The chain has TRBV28 and TRBJ1-1; 8 bases are a match to TRBD1. Sequenced sample: PBMCs. Here the CDR3 reads CASRLQGAEAFF. The CDR3 DNA reads TGTGCCAGCAGATTACAGGGGGCTGAAGCTTTCTTT.